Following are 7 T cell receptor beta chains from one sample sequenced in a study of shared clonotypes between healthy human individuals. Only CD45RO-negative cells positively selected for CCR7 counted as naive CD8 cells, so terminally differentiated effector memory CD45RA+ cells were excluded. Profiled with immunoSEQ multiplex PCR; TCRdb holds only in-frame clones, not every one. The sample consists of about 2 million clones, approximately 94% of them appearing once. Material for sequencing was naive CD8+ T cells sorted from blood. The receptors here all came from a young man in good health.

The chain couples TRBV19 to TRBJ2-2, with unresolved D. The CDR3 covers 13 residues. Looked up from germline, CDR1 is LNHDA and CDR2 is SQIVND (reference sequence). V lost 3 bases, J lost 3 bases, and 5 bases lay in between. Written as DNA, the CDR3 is TGTGCCAGTAGTATTTTATACACCGGGGAGCTGTTTTTT. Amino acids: CASSILYTGELFF. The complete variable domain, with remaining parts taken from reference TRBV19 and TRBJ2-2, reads DGGITQSPKYLFRKEGQNVTLSCEQNLNHDAMYWYRQDPGQGLRLIYYSQIVNDFQKGDIAEGYSVSREKKESFPLTVTSAQKNPTAFYLCASSILYTGELFFGEGSRLTVL.

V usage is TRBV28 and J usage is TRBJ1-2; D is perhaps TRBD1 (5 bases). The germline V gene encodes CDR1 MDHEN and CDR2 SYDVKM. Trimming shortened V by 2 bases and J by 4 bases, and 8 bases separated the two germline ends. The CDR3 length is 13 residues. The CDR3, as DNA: TGTGCCAGCAGTTTAACAGGCCTCTATGGCTACACCTTC. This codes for CASSLTGLYGYTF.

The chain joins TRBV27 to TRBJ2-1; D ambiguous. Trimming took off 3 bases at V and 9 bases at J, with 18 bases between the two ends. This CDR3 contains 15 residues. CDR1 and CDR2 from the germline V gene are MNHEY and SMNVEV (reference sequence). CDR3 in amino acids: CASSLETNLQGEQFF. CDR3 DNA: TGTGCCAGCAGTTTGGAGACAAACCTACAAGGTGAGCAGTTCTTC.

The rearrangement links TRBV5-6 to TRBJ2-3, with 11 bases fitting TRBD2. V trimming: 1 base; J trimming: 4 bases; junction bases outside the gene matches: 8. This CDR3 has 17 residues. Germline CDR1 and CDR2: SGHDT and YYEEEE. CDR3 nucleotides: TGTGCCAGCAGCTTGTCGGCTAGCGGGAGGAGGTCAGATACGCAGTATTTT. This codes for CASSLSASGRRSDTQYF.

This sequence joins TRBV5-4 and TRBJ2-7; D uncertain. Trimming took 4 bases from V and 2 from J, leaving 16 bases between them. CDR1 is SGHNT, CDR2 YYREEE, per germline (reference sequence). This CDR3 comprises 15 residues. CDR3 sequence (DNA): TGTGCCAGCAGCCCCCGCGGAACGGGCCCCTACGAGCAGTACTTC. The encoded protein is CASSPRGTGPYEQYF. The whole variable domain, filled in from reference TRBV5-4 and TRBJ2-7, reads ETGVTQSPTHLIKTRGQQVTLRCSSQSGHNTVSWYQQALGQGPQFIFQYYREEENGRGNFPPRFSGLQFPNYSSELNVNALELDDSALYLCASSPRGTGPYEQYFGPGTRLTVT.

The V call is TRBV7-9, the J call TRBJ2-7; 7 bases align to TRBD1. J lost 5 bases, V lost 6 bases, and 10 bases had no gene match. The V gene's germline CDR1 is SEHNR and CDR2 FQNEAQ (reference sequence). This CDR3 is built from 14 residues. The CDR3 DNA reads TGTGCCAGCAGTTCCAAAGGGGGCGGCCACGAGCAGTACTTC. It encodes CASSSKGGGHEQYF.

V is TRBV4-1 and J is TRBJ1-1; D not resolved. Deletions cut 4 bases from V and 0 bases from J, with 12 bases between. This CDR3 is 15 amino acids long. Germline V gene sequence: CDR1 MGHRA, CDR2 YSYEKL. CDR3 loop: CASSLLDTVNTEAFF. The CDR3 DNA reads TGCGCCAGCAGCCTCCTTGACACTGTGAACACTGAAGCTTTCTTT.